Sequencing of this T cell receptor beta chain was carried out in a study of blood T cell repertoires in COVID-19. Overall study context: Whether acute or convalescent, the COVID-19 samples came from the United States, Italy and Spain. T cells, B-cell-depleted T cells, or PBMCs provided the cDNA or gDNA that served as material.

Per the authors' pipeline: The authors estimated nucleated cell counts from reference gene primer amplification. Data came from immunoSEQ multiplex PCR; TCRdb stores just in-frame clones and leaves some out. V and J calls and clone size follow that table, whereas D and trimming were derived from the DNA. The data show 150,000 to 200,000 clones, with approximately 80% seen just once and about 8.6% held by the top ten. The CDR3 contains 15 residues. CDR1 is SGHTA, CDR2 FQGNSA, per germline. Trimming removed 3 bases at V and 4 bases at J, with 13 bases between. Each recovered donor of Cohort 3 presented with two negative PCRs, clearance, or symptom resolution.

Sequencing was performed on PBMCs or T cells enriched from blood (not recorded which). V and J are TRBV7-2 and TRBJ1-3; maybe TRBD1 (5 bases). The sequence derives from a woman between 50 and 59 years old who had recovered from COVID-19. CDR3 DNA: TGTGCCAGCAGCTTTGGCTCAGGGCCCGGAAACACCATATATTTT. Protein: CASSFGSGPGNTIYF.